Below, 10 T cell receptor beta chains from the same sample are listed, as sequenced in a study of shared clonotypes between healthy human individuals. Repertoires were generated with immunoSEQ multiplex PCR, while TCRdb's copy carries only in-frame clones and drops some. The sample includes around 300,000 clones, more than 75% of them seen just once. Sequenced input: memory CD8+ T cells sorted from blood. Regarding subset: CD45RO+ cells pooled with CCR7-negative TemRA cells. The receptors were gathered from a man aged 18 to 29 in good health.

In regard to this clone: Different DNA sequences within this sample yield the same CDR3. The gene calls are TRBV27 and TRBJ2-7, with TRBD1 matching over 10 bases. Trimming removed 5 bases from V and 1 base from J; junction bases left unmatched: 5. The CDR3 runs to 15 residues. Germline V gene lookup returns CDR1 MNHEY and CDR2 SMNVEV (reference sequence). This CDR3 is CASSPRTGGSYEQYF. The CDR3 bases are TGTGCCAGCAGTCCGCGGACAGGGGGGTCCTACGAGCAGTACTTC.

In its sample, this clone was seen once. The rearrangement links TRBV4-1 to TRBJ2-5; TRBD1 matches at 7 bases. Germline loops: CDR1 MGHRA, CDR2 YSYEKL. Unmatched junction bases numbered 6, after V lost 4 bases and J lost 4 bases. The CDR3 has 14 amino acids. DNA for the CDR3: TGCGCCAGCAGCCTTTGGACAGGTGGAGAGACCCAGTACTTC. Translation gives CASSLWTGGETQYF.

The genes are TRBV5-6 and TRBJ2-3; D perhaps matches TRBD2 (7 bases). CDR1 is SGHDT and CDR2 is YYEEEE in the germline V gene. The V gene lost 5 bases and the J gene lost 1 base, with 23 bases spanning the gap. There are 18 residues in the CDR3. The CDR3 bases are TGTGCCAGCAGTGCTTCGGGGGGCCCTAGGGGCGGCACAGATACGCAGTATTTT. It is translated as CASSASGGPRGGTDTQYF.

V gene TRBV5-1 combines with J gene TRBJ1-6; 7 bases map to TRBD1. The CDR3 is 18 amino acids. The V segment lost 0 bases and the J segment 0 bases; nucleotides outside the gene matches: 6. Germline CDR1 reads SGHRS; CDR2 reads YFSETQ. CDR3 DNA: TGCGCCAGCAGCTTGGTTACAGGGGCCGTCTCCTATAATTCACCCCTCCACTTT. Residues: CASSLVTGAVSYNSPLHF.

The rearrangement joins TRBV5-1 to TRBJ1-2; D is possibly TRBD1 (5 bases). This CDR3 is built from 14 residues. V was clipped by 2 bases and J by 12 bases, with 20 bases between them. Germline V gene lookup returns CDR1 SGHRS and CDR2 YFSETQ. The CDR3 sequence: CASSFQGSRGLDTF. The CDR3 DNA sequence: TGCGCCAGCAGCTTTCAGGGTTCCCGAGGGCTCGACACCTTC.

In this sample, this clone turned up once. The chain links TRBV9 to TRBJ1-5; the match to TRBD1 covers 7 bases. The V gene end was trimmed by 3 bases and the J gene end by 7 bases; junction bases not matched to a gene: 7. The CDR3 has 14 amino acids. The V gene's germline CDR1 is SGDLS and CDR2 YYNGEE. In DNA, the CDR3 is TGTGCCAGCAGCGGTACAGGGGATTGGCAGCCCCAGCATTTT. Translating it yields CASSGTGDWQPQHF.

The chain recombines TRBV5-3 with TRBJ2-1; D remains ambiguous. TRBV5-3 is an ORF, with its function uncertain. V lost 0 bases and J lost 9, with 16 bases in between. The CDR3 loop spans 15 amino acids. In DNA, the CDR3 is TGTGCCAGAAGCTTGGCTAGGCAACTTTTAACTGAGCAGTTCTTC. Protein: CARSLARQLLTEQFF.

This chain connects TRBV29-1 to TRBJ1-2; D is ambiguous. This CDR3 spans 14 amino acids. Deletions cut 4 bases from V and 4 bases from J, with 16 bases between. Germline CDR1 and CDR2: SQVTM and ANQGSEA. The CDR3: CSVVSRKAPYGYTF. For the CDR3, the DNA is TGCAGCGTTGTTAGCCGGAAAGCCCCCTATGGCTACACCTTC.

This clone has more than one count but fewer than ten. This chain joins TRBV5-6 and TRBJ2-7, with D possibly being TRBD1 (6 bases). Germline V CDR1 and CDR2: SGHDT, YYEEEE. V dropped 2 bases and J dropped 2 bases, with 8 bases sitting between them. CDR3 length: 13 amino acids. The CDR3 reads CASSFTGTYEQYF. CDR3 coding DNA: TGTGCCAGCAGCTTTACAGGGACCTACGAGCAGTACTTC.

This clone was detected a few times. The chain joins TRBV2 to TRBJ2-2; 10 bases are a match to TRBD2. V shed 2 bases and J 6 bases; nucleotides not matched to a gene: 15. The CDR3 runs 19 residues. CDR1 is SNHLY and CDR2 is FYNNEI in the germline V gene. The CDR3 nucleotides read TGTGCCAGCAGTGAAACGAGTAGCGGGGGGCCCTTTCTCGCCGGGGAGCTGTTTTTT. Amino acid sequence: CASSETSSGGPFLAGELFF.